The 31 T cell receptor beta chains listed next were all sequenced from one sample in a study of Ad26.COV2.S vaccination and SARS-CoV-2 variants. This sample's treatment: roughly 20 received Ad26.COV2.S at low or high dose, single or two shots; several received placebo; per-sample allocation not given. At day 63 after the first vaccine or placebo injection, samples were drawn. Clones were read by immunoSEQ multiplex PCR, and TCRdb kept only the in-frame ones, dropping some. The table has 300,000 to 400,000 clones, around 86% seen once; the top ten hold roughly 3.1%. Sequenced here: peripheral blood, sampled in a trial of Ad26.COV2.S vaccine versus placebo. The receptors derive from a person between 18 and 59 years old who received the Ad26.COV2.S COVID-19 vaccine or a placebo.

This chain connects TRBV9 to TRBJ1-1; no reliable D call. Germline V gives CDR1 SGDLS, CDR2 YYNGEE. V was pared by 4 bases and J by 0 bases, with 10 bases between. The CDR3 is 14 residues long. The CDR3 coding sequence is TGTGCCAGCAGCCCCTCGGGCATGAACACTGAAGCTTTCTTT. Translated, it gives CASSPSGMNTEAFF.

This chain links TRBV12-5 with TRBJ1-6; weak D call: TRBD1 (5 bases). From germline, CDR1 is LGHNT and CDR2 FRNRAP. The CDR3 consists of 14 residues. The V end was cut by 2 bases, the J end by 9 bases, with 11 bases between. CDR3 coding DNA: TGTGCTAGTGGTTTGACTGGGGGGTTTTCACCCCTCCACTTT. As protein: CASGLTGGFSPLHF.

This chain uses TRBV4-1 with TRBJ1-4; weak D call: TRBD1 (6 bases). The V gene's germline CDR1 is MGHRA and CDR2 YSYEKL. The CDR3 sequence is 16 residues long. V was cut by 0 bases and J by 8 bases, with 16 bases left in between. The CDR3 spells CASSQDPGTLGEKLFF. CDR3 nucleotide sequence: TGCGCCAGCAGCCAAGACCCCGGGACATTGGGGGAAAAACTGTTTTTT.

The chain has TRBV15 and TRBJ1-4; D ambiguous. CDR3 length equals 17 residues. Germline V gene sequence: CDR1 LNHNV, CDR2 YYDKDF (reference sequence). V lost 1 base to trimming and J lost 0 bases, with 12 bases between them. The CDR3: CATSRGAGIATNEKLFF. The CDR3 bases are TGTGCCACCAGCAGAGGGGCAGGCATCGCAACTAATGAAAAACTGTTTTTT.

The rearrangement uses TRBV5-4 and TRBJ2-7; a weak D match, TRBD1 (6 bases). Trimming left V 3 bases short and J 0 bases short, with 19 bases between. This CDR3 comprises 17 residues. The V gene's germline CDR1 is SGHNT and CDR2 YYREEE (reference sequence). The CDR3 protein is CASSSNPTGKSSYEQYF. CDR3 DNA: TGTGCCAGCAGCTCCAATCCTACAGGGAAGAGCTCCTACGAGCAGTACTTC.

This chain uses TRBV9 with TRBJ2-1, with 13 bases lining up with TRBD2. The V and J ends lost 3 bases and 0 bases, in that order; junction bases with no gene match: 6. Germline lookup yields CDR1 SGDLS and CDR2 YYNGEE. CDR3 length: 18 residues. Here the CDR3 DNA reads TGTGCCAGCAGCGAGGGGACTAGCGGGGCGAGCTCCTACAATGAGCAGTTCTTC. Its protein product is CASSEGTSGASSYNEQFF.

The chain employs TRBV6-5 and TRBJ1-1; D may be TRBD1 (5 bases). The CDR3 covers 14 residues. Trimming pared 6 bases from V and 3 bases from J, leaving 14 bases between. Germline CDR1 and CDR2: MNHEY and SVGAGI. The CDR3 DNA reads TGTGCCAGCAGCGGAAGGGGACGGGACACTGAAGCTTTCTTT. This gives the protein CASSGRGRDTEAFF.

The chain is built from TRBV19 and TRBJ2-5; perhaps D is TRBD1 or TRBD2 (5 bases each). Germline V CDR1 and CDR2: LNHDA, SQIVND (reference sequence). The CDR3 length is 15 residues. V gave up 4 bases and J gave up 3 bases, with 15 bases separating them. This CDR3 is CASSRDRGLEETQYF. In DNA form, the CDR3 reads TGTGCCAGTAGTAGGGACCGAGGATTGGAAGAGACCCAGTACTTC. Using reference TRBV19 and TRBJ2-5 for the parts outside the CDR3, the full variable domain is DGGITQSPKYLFRKEGQNVTLSCEQNLNHDAMYWYRQDPGQGLRLIYYSQIVNDFQKGDIAEGYSVSREKKESFPLTVTSAQKNPTAFYLCASSRDRGLEETQYFGPGTRLLVL.

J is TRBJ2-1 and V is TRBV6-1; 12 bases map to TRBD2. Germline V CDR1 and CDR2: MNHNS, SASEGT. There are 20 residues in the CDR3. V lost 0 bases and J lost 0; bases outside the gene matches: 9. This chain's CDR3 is CASSEASLGLAGSSYNEQFF. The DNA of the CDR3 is TGTGCCAGCAGTGAAGCAAGTTTAGGACTAGCGGGAAGCTCCTACAATGAGCAGTTCTTC.

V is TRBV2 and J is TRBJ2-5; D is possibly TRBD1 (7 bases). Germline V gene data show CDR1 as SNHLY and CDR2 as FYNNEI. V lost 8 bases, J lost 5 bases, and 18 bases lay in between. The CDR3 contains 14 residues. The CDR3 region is CASGQGGLEETQYF. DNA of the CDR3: TGTGCCAGCGGGCAGGGGGGCTTGGAGGAGACCCAGTACTTC.

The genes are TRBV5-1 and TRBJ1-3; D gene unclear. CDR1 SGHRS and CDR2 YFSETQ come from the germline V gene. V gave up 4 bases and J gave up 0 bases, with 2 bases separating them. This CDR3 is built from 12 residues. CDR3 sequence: CASSGSGNTIYF. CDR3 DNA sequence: TGCGCCAGCAGCGGCTCTGGAAACACCATATATTTT.

This chain's CDR3 is CASSLERITGQETQYF. In nucleotides, the CDR3 is TGTGCCAGCAGCTTAGAACGGATCACGGGGCAAGAGACCCAGTACTTC. The chain employs TRBV7-8 and TRBJ2-5; D might be TRBD2 (5 bases). CDR3 length: 16 amino acids. V was trimmed by 1 base and J by 2 bases, leaving 14 bases between them. Germline loops: CDR1 SGHVS, CDR2 FQNEAQ.

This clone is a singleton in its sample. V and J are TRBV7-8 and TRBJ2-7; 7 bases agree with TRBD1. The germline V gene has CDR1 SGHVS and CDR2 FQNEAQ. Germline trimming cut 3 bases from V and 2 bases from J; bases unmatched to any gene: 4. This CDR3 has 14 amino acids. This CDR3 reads CASSFGQVTYEQYF. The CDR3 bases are TGTGCCAGCAGCTTTGGACAGGTCACCTACGAGCAGTACTTC.

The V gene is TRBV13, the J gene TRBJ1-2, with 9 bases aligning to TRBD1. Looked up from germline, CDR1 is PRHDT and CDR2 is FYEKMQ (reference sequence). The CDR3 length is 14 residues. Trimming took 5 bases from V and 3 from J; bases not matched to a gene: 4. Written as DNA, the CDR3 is TGTGCCAGCAGCCCGCGGACAGGGGACTATGGCTACACCTTC. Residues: CASSPRTGDYGYTF.

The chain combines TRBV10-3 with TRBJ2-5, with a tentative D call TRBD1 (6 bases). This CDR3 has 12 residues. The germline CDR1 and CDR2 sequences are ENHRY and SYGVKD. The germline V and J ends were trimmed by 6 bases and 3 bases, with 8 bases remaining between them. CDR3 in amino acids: CAISNREETQYF. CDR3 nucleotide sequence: TGTGCCATCAGCAACAGGGAAGAGACCCAGTACTTC.

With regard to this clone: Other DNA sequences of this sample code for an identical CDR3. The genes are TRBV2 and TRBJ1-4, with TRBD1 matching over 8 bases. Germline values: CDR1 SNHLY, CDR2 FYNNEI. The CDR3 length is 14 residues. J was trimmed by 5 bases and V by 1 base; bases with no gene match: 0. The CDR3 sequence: CASSEGQGNEKLFF. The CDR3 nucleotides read TGTGCCAGCAGTGAAGGACAGGGGAATGAAAAACTGTTTTTT.

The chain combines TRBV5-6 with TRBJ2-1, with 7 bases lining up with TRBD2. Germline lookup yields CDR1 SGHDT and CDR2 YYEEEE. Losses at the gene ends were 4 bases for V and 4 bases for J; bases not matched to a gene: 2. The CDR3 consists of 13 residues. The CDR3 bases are TGTGCCAGCAGCGGGGGAGGGTACAATGAGCAGTTCTTC. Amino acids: CASSGGGYNEQFF.

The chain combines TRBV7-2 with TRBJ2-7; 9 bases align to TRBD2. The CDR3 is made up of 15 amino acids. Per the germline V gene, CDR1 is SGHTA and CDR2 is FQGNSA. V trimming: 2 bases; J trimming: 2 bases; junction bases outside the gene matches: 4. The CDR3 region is CASSLLAGSAYEQYF. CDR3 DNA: TGTGCCAGCAGCTTACTAGCGGGGTCAGCCTACGAGCAGTACTTC.

The CDR3 reads CASSVETGGDTQYF. CDR3 bases: TGTGCCAGCAGCGTAGAGACAGGAGGGGATACGCAGTATTTT. V gene TRBV9 combines with J gene TRBJ2-3; D tentatively reads TRBD1 or TRBD2 (6 bases each). The CDR3 runs to 14 residues. Trimming stripped 0 bases from V and 6 bases from J, with 11 bases between. Germline V CDR1 and CDR2: SGDLS, YYNGEE.

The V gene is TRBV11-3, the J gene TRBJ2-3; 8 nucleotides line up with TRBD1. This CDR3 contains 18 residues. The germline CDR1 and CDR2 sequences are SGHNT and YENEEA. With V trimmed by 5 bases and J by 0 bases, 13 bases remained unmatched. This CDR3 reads CASSGPGQADPSTDTQYF. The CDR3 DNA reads TGTGCCAGCAGCGGACCGGGACAGGCTGATCCTAGCACAGATACGCAGTATTTT.

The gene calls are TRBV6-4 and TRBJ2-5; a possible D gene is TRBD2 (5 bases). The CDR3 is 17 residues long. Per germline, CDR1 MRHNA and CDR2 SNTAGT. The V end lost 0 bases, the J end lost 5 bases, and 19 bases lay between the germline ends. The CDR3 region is CASSDSGMIDRRETQYF. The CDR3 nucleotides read TGTGCCAGCAGTGACTCGGGTATGATCGATAGGAGGGAGACCCAGTACTTC.

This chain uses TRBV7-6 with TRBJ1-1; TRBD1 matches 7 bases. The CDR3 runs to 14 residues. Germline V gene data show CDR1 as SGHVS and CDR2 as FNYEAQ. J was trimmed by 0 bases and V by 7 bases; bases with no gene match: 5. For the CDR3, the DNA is TGTGCCAGCACCGGACAGGAAGTGAACACTGAAGCTTTCTTT. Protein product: CASTGQEVNTEAFF.

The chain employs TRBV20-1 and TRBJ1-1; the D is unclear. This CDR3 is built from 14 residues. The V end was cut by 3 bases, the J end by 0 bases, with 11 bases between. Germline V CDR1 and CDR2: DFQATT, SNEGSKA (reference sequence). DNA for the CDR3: TGCAGTGCTAGTTCGGGAGGATTGAACACTGAAGCTTTCTTT. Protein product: CSASSGGLNTEAFF.

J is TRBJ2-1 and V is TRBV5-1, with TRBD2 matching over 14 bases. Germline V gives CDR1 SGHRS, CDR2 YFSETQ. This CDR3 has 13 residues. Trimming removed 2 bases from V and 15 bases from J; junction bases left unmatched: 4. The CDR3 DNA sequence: TGCGCCAGCAGCTTAGGGACTAGCGGGGGTCCGTTCTTC. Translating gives CASSLGTSGGPFF.

The CDR3 nucleotides are TGTGCCAGCAGCCGACCTTGGGGCGATCAGGAGCAGTACTTC. Residues: CASSRPWGDQEQYF. This chain links TRBV5-4 with TRBJ2-7; the D gene is possibly TRBD1 (5 bases). CDR3 length equals 14 residues. Germline lookup yields CDR1 SGHNT and CDR2 YYREEE (reference sequence). Trimming removed 4 bases from V and 7 bases from J, with 18 bases in between.

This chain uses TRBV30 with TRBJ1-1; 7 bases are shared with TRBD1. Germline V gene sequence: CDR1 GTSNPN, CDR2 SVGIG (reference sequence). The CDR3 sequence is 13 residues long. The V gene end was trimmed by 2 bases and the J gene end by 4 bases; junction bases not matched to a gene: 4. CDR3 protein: CAWSTTGATEAFF. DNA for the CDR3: TGTGCCTGGAGTACCACAGGGGCCACTGAAGCTTTCTTT.

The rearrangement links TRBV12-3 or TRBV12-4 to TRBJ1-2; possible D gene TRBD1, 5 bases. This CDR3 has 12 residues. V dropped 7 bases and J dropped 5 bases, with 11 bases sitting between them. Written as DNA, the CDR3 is TGTGCCAGCACCGCGGGGGGGTATGGCTACACCTTC. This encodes CASTAGGYGYTF.

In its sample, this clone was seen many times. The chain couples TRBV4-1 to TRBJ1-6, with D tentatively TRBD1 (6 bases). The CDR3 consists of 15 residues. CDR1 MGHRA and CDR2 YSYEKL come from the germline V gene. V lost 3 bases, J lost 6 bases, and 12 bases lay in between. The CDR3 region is CASSQGGQLNSPLHF. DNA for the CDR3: TGCGCCAGCAGCCAGGGTGGACAGCTTAATTCACCCCTCCACTTT.

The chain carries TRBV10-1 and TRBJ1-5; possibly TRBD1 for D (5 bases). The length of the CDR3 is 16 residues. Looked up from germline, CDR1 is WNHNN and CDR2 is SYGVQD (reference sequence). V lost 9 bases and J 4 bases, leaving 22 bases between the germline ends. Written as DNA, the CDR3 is TGCGCCAGTAGGGGAGGGGCCCATCAATCGAATCAGCCCCAGCATTTT. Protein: CASRGGAHQSNQPQHF.

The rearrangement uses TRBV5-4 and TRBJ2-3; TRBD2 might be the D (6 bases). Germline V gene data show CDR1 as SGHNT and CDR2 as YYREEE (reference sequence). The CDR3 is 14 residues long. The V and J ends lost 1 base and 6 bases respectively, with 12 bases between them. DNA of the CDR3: TGTGCCAGCAGCTTGTCGGGGGTTGGTGATACGCAGTATTTT. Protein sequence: CASSLSGVGDTQYF.

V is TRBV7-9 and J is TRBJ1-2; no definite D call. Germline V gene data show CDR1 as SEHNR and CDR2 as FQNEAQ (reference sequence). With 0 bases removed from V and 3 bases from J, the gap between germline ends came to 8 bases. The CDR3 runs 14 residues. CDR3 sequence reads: CASSLAGSYYGYTF. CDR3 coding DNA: TGTGCCAGCAGCTTAGCGGGTTCCTACTATGGCTACACCTTC.